This TCR beta chain was observed in a study of CD8 T cells in Susac syndrome (dated by TCRdb to the late 2010s). With regard to the full study: Among the Susac syndrome patients who were sequenced, clinically active disease was present in five or six and clinical remission was observed in under ten. At blood withdrawal, Susac syndrome patients were either therapy-naive, taking corticosteroids (in some cases with IVIg as well), or taking IVIg alone. Whether CD8+ T cell activation and differentiation in Susac syndrome was antigen driven was tested using repertoire sequencing. What the work shows at the level of the full study, not this receptor alone: The number of individuals in the TCR sequencing and HLA analysis was recognized as being relatively small. In the CD4+ T cell repertoire of Susac syndrome patients, clonal expansion was not detected.

Peripheral blood CD8+ and CD4+ T cells from healthy donors, Susac syndrome patients and multiple sclerosis patients were profiled using high-throughput TCR beta sequencing. Susac syndrome patients met recently defined diagnostic criteria for definite or probable disease. CD8+ TEMRA cells were enriched by FACS, while bulk CD8+ and CD4+ T cells were purified by magnetic negative isolation. Blood was collected in EDTA tubes and processed within 24 hours, with PBMCs isolated through density gradient centrifugation. PBMCs intended for TCR sequencing were cryopreserved in liquid nitrogen and were subsequently thawed in a 37 degrees C water bath. The sorted or isolated CD4+, CD8+ and CD8+ TEMRA cells reached a purity of at least 90%. RNA was extracted using the RNeasy kit, and roughly 0.45 to 1 microgram was reverse transcribed with random hexamers. The immunoSEQ multiplex PCR assay, covering 54 Vbeta and 13 Jbeta segments, was used to amplify TCR beta CDR3 regions. PCR amplification bias was corrected using a synthetic template baseline for primer optimization and computational correction. In the source study's methods: Reads were annotated to V, D and J genes per IMGT and analyzed with immunoSEQ Analyzer, keeping only productive sequences. To calculate clonality, Shannon entropy was normalized by log2 of the number of productive unique sequences and then subtracted from one. For each patient and control, public and private clones were evaluated among the 100 most prevalent clones. Clones were defined as Susac-specific when absent from the healthy and MS cohorts, from 1052 published viral clones and from other ImmuneACCESS disease sequences. Starting from the raw public reads, TCRdb applied fastp trimming at Q25, assembled clones with MiXCR and retained in-frame beta chains. Every CDR3 protein is listed once, alongside the most common genes and DNA of its rows. It is TCRdb's table, rather than the study itself, that gives the V and J calls and clone size. The sample data list about 180,000 distinct CDR3 sequences, and 94% of these were observed just once. In total, the top ten clones hold 0.12% of the sample.

This clonotype has only one observation. What antigen it recognizes has not been identified. Base qualities are not recorded, but no much larger clone differs from it by a single base. One read provides weak support. Trimming costs V 4 bases and J 0 bases, and their ends lie 7 bases apart. Measured from the cysteine to the phenylalanine, the CDR3 is 13 residues long. Just the 39-base CDR3 DNA is kept, in frame starting at base 1. CDR1 is given as MGHDK and CDR2 as SYGVNS, both from the germline V gene. The TCR comes from a human donor with Susac syndrome. The source material was CD4+ T cells from PBMCs. This receptor chain uses TRBV25-1 and TRBJ2-7; a tentative D call is TRBD1 (5 bases match). The sequenced DNA: TGTGCCAGCAGTGGCAGGGTCTCCTACGAGCAGTACTTC. This sequence encodes CASSGRVSYEQYF.